The T cell receptor beta chain under discussion was sequenced for a study of control samples from healthy donors and cancer patients. The germline CDR1 and CDR2 sequences are MNHEY and SMNVEV (reference sequence). The length of the CDR3 is 14 residues. With 6 bases clipped from V and 6 bases from J, the junction kept 9 bases outside the gene matches. Produced via immunoSEQ multiplex PCR; TCRdb's table is partial and in-frame only. The sample lists 150,000 or so clones, under 95% seen once, with approximately 5.7% in the top ten. This TCR was recovered from a man aged 18 to 29 in good health. This chain links TRBV27 with TRBJ1-2, with TRBD1 matching over 8 bases. The sequenced material came from blood. CDR3 bases: TGTGCCAGCAGCTACCTAGGACAGGGAGATGGCTACACCTTC. Protein product: CASSYLGQGDGYTF.